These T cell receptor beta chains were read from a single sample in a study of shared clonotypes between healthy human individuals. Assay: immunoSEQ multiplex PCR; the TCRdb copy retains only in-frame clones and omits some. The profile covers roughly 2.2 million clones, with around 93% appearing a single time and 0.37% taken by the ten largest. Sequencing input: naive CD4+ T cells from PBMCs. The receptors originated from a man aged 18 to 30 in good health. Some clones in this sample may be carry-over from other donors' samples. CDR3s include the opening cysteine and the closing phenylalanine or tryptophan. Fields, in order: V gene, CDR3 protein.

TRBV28,CTCGSLYNEQFF
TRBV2,CASMSQANTEAFF
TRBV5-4,CASSLGGRVFNEQFF
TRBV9,CASSETGTSVLYEQYF
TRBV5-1,CASSWERAYEQYF
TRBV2,CASTTGGNEQYF
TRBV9,CASAGGLSGNTIYF
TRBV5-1,CASSDLGATNEKLFF
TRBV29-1,CSVPAGNTEAFF
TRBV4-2,CASSQDNRQGEYEQYF